The source of this T cell receptor beta chain is a study of blood T cell repertoires in COVID-19. Sequencing used immunoSEQ multiplex PCR; TCRdb keeps in-frame clones, though not all of them. Of about 200,000 clones listed, roughly 86% were seen once; the top ten hold 3%. CDR3 size: 15 residues. V was cut by 4 bases and J by 5 bases, with 15 bases left in between. CDR1 is SGHDT, CDR2 YYEEEE, per germline. This chain uses TRBV5-6 with TRBJ2-2; D remains unclear. The origin of this receptor is a man aged 60 to 75 with acute or convalescent COVID-19. What was sequenced was peripheral blood. This CDR3 reads CASSALGPGTGELFF. Here the CDR3 DNA reads TGTGCCAGCAGCGCGCTGGGCCCAGGAACCGGGGAGCTGTTTTTT.